The rows below give T cell receptor beta chains drawn from one sample of a study of identical twins. One entry per CDR3 protein results from TCRdb running MiXCR on the 5' RACE reads. In the table there are around 550,000 distinct CDR3 sequences, approximately 16% of which are singletons. These data are also associated with another study on yellow fever vaccine responses in identical twins.

The specimen was CD4+ T cells sorted from blood. These receptors were collected from a woman between 18 and 30 years old in good health. The conserved cysteine and the conserved F or W are not part of the CDR3 here. Clone size is stated in some rows and not others, as once, few, many or a class when expanded.

TRBJ2-1,TRBV7-2,few,ASSLDPTSLGLF
TRBJ1-1,TRBV6-1,few,ASSEETGIPTEAF
TRBJ1-6,TRBV20-1,few,SAADRVVPLH
TRBJ2-5,TRBV6-1,.,ASRPLFNYGTQY
TRBJ2-1,TRBV2,.,ASSERGRYHNEQF
TRBJ2-1,TRBV18,.,ASSPPGTSYNEQF
TRBJ2-3,TRBV10-2,many,ASSELLVGPDTQY
TRBJ2-1,TRBV20-1,.,SAPSTNEQF
TRBJ1-4,TRBV25-1,.,ASSELGLGGTNEKLF
TRBJ2-7,TRBV3-1,few,ASSPDRGMASGRESYEQY
TRBJ1-5,TRBV20-1,.,SAADGVNQPQH
TRBJ2-5,TRBV6-1,.,ASRGPGGRETQY
TRBJ2-1,TRBV25-1,few,ASSDPGLGHEQF
TRBJ2-5,TRBV20-1,.,SADTSTGIEETQY
TRBJ2-1,TRBV4-1,few,WRRDGARAASYNEQF
TRBJ2-1,TRBV6-7,.,ASSYPVPRSSYNEQF
TRBJ2-5,TRBV25-1,few,ASSDRGTLRETQY
TRBJ2-2,TRBV12-3/TRBV12-4,many,ASSPWSGTSGTGELF
TRBJ1-1,TRBV6-5,.,ASSYSGQSGREAF
TRBJ1-2,TRBV12-3/TRBV12-4,few,ASRRGQGNYGYT
TRBJ1-4,TRBV12-3/TRBV12-4,many,ASSLFGEEKLF
TRBJ2-5,TRBV6-5,.,ASSYSSGGGRSGETQY
TRBJ2-3,TRBV18,few,ASSSGVPDTQY
TRBJ2-5,TRBV9,few,ASSVGGAGVGETQY
TRBJ2-1,TRBV7-6,.,ASSGRGAGSYNEQF